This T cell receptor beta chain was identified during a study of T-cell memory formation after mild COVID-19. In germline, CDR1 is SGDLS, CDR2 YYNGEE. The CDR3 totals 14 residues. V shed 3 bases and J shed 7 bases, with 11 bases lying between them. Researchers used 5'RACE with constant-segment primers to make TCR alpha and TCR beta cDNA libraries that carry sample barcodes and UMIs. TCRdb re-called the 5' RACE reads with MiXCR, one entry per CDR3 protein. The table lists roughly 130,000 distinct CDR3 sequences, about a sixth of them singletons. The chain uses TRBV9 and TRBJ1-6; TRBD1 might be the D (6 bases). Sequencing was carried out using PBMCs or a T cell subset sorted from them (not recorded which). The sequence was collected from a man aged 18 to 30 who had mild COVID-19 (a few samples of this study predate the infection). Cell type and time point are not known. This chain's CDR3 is CASSGQAGNSPLHF. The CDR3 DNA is TGTGCCAGCAGCGGACAGGCGGGGAATTCACCCCTCCACTTT.